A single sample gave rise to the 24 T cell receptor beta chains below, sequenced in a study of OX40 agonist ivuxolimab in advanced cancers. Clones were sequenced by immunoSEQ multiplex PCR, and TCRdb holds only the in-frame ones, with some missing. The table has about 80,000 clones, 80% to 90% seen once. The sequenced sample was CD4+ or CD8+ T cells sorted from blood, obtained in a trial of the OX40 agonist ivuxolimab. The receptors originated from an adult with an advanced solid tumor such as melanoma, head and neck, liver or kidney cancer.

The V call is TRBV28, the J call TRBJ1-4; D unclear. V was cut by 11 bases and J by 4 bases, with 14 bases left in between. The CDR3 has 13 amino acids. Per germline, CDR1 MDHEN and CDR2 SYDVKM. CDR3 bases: TGTGCCTCCCGAAAACCCAGTAATGAAAAACTGTTTTTT. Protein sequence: CASRKPSNEKLFF. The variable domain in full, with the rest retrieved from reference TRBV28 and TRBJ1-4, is DVKVTQSSRYLVKRTGEKVFLECVQDMDHENMFWYRQDPGLGLRLIYFSYDVKMKEKGDIPEGYSVSREKKERFSLILESASTNQTSMYLCASRKPSNEKLFFGSGTQLSVL.

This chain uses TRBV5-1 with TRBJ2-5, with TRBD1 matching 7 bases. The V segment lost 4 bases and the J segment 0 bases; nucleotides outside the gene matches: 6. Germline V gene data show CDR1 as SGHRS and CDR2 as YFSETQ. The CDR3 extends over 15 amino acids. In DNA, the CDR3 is TGCGCCAGCAGCCAAGGGACAGCGTACCAAGAGACCCAGTACTTC. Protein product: CASSQGTAYQETQYF.

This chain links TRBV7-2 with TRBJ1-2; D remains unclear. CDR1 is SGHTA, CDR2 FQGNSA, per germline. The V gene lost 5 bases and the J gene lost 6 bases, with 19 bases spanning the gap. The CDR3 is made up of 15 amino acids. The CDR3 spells CASSPTGSTLHGYTF. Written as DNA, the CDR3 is TGTGCCAGCAGCCCCACGGGGTCCACCCTTCATGGCTACACCTTC.

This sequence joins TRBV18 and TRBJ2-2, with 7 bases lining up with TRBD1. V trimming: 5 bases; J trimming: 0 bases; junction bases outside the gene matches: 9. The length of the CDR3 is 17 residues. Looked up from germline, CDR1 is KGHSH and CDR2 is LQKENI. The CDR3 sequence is CASSSLGDSANTGELFF. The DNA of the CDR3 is TGTGCCAGCTCATCACTAGGGGACAGCGCGAACACCGGGGAGCTGTTTTTT.

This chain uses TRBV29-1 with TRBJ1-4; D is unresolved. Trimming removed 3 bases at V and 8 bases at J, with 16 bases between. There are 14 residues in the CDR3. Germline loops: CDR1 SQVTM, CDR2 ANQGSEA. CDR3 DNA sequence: TGCAGCGTTGATCCGTCGGGGATGGACGAAAAACTGTTTTTT. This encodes CSVDPSGMDEKLFF.

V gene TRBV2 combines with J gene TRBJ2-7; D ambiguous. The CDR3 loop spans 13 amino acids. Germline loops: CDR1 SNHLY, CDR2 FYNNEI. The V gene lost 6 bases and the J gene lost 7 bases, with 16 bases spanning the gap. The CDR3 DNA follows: TGTGCCAGCAGCCCCTCGGCTACTGGAGAGCAGTACTTC. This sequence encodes CASSPSATGEQYF.

The CDR3 sequence: CASSPEAGSNTGELFF. The DNA for the CDR3 is TGTGCCAGCAGCCCGGAAGCGGGATCGAACACCGGGGAGCTGTTTTTT. J is TRBJ2-2 and V is TRBV7-2; 7 nucleotides match TRBD2. CDR3 length equals 16 residues. After removal of 5 bases from V and 0 bases from J, the junction contained 6 bases not matched to a gene. Germline values: CDR1 SGHTA, CDR2 FQGNSA.

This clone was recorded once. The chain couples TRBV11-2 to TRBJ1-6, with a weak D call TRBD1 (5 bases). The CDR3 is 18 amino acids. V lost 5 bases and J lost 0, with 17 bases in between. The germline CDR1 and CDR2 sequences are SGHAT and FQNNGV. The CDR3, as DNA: TGTGCCAGCAGCCTTCACGGACAAGCCTCCTCCTATAATTCACCCCTCCACTTT. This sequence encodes CASSLHGQASSYNSPLHF.

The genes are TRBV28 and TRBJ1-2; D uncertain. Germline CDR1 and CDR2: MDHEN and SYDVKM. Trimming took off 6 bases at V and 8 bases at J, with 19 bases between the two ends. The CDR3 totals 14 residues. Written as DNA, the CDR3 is TGTGCCAGCAGACACCCGGTCGTTCTGACGGGCTACACCTTC. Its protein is CASRHPVVLTGYTF.

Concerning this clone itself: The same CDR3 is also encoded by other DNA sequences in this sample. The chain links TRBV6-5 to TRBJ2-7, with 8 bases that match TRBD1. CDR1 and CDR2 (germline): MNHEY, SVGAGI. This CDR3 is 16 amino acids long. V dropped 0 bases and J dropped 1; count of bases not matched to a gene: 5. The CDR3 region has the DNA TGTGCCAGCAGTTACTCCAGGGGGCGGATTTCCTACGAGCAGTACTTC. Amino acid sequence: CASSYSRGRISYEQYF.

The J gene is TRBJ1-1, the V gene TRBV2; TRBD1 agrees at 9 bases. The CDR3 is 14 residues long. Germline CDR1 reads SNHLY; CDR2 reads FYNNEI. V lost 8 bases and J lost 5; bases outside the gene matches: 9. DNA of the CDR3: TGTGCCAGCCCGATAGGGACAGGGCGAACTGAAGCTTTCTTT. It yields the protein CASPIGTGRTEAFF.

The CDR3 DNA follows: TGTGCCAGCAGTTATACGGGGAACACTGAAGCTTTCTTT. Protein sequence: CASSYTGNTEAFF. The V gene is TRBV6-6, the J gene TRBJ1-1; D remains ambiguous. The CDR3 extends over 13 amino acids. CDR1 and CDR2 from the germline V gene are MNHNY and SVGAGI (reference sequence). V was clipped by 3 bases and J by 1 base, with 6 bases between them.

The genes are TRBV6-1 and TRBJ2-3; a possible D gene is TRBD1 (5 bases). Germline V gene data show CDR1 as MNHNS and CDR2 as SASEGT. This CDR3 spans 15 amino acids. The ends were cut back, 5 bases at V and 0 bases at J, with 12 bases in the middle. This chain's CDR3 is CASSQMTASTDTQYF. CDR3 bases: TGTGCCAGCAGTCAAATGACAGCTAGCACAGATACGCAGTATTTT.

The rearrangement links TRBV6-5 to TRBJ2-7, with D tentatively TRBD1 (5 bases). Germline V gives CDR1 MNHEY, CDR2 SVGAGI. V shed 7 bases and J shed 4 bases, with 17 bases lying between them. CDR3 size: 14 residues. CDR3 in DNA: TGTGCCAGCACCCCTACAGGTGCTTGGTACGAGCAGTACTTC. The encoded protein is CASTPTGAWYEQYF.

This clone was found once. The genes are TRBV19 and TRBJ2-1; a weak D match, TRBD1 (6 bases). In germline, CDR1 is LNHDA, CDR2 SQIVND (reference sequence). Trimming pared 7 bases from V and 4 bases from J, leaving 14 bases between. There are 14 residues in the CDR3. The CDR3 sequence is CASTFSDRYNEQFF. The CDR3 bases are TGTGCCAGTACCTTTTCAGACAGGTACAATGAGCAGTTCTTC.

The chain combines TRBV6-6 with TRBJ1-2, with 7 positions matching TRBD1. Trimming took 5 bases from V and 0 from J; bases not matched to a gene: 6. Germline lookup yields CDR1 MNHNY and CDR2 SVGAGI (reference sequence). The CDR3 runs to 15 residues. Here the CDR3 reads CASSLDQGANYGYTF. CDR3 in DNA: TGTGCCAGCAGTCTCGATCAGGGGGCTAACTATGGCTACACCTTC.

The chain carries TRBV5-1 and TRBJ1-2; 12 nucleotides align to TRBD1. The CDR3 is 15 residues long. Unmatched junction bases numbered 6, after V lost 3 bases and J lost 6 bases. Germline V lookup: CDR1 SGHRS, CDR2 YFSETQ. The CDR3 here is CASSYRDRGLDGYTF. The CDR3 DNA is TGCGCCAGCAGCTACCGGGACAGGGGGCTGGATGGCTACACCTTC.

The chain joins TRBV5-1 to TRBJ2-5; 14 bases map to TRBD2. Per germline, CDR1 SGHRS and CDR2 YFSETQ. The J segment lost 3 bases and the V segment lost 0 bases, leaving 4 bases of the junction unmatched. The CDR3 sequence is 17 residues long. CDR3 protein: CASSLGLTSGGEETQYF. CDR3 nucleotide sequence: TGCGCCAGCAGCTTGGGACTGACTAGCGGGGGGGAAGAGACCCAGTACTTC.

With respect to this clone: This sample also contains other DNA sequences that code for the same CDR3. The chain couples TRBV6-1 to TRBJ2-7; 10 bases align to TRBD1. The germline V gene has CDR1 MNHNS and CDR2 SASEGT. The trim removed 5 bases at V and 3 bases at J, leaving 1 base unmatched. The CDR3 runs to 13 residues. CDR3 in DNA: TGTGCCAGCAGTCGGGACAGGGGCTACGAGCAGTACTTC. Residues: CASSRDRGYEQYF.

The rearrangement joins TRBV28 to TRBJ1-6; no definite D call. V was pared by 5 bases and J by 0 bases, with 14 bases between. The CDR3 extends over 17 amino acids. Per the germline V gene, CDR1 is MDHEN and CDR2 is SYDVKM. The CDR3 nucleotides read TGTGCCAGCAGTCCTGTACACCTGAGCTCCTATAATTCACCCCTCCACTTT. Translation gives CASSPVHLSSYNSPLHF.

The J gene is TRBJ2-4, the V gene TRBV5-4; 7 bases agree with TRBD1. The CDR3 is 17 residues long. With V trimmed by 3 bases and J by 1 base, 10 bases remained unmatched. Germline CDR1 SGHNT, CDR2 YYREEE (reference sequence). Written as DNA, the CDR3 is TGTGCCAGCAGCTCCCCACTAGACAGGGCGGCCAAAAACATTCAGTACTTC. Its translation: CASSSPLDRAAKNIQYF.

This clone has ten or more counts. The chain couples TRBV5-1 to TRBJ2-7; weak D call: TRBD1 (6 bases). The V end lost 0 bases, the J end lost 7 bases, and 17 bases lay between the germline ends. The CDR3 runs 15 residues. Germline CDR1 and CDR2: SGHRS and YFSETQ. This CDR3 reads CASSLEAGGAREQYF. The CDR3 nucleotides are TGCGCCAGCAGCTTGGAAGCTGGGGGCGCGAGGGAGCAGTACTTC. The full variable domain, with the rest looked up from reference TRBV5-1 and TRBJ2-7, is KAGVTQTPRYLIKTRGQQVTLSCSPISGHRSVSWYQQTPGQGLQFLFEYFSETQRNKGNFPGRFSGRQFSNSRSEMNVSTLELGDSALYLCASSLEAGGAREQYFGPGTRLTVT.

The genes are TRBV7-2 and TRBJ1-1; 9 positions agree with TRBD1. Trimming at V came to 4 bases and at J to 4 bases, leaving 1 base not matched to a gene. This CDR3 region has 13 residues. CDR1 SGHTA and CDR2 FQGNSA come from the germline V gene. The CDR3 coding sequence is TGTGCCAGCAGCTCGGACAGGGGCACTGAAGCTTTCTTT. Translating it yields CASSSDRGTEAFF. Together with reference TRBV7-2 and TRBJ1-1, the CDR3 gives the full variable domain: GAGVSQSPSNKVTEKGKDVELRCDPISGHTALYWYRQSLGQGLEFLIYFQGNSAPDKSGLPSDRFSAERTGGSVSTLTIQRTQQEDSAVYLCASSSDRGTEAFFGQGTRLTVV.

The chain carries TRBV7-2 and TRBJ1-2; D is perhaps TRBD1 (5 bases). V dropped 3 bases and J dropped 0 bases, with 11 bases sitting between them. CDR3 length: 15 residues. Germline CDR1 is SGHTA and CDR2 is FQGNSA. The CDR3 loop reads CASSLQGGTNYGYTF. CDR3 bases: TGTGCCAGCAGCTTGCAGGGAGGGACTAACTATGGCTACACCTTC.